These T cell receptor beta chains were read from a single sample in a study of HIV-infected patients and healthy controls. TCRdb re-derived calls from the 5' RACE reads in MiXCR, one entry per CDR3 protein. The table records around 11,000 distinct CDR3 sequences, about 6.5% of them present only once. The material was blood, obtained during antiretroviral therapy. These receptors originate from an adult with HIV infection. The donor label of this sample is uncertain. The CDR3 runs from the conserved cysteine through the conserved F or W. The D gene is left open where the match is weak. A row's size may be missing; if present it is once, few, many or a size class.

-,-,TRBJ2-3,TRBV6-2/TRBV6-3,TGTGCCAGCAGTTACTCGAGCCAGTACACAGATACGCAGTATTTT,CASSYSSQYTDTQYF
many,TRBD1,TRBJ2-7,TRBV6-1,TGTGCCAGCCGTCGGCCCGACAGGGGGCTCTCCTACGAGCAGTACTTC,CASRRPDRGLSYEQYF
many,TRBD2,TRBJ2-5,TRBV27,TGTGCCAGCAGTTTAGCCGGGACTAGCGGCTTCCAAGAGACCCAGTACTTC,CASSLAGTSGFQETQYF
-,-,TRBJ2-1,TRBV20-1,TGCAGTGCCATCAGATGGATCGGAGTCGATGAGCAGTTCTTC,CSAIRWIGVDEQFF
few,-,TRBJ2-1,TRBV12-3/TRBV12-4,TGTGCCAGCAGTTTAACCGGTAAGGGTGAGCAGTTCTTC,CASSLTGKGEQFF
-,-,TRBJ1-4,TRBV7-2,TGTGCCAGCAGCTTAATGGGCGGAGGGAATTTGGAAAAACTGTTTTTT,CASSLMGGGNLEKLFF
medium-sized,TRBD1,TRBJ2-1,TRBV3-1,TGTGCCAGCAGCCAAGGGACAGGGGGCAGGGATGAGCAGTTCTTC,CASSQGTGGRDEQFF
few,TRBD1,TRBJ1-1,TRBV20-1,TGCAGTGCCGACCGACAGGGAGGCACTGAAGCTTTCTTT,CSADRQGGTEAFF
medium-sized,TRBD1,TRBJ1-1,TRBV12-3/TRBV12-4,TGTGCCAGCAGCCGGGACAGGGCTGTTTTCTTT,CASSRDRAVFF
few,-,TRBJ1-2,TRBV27,TGTGCCAGCAGTTTAGTGGCGGGCCGCTATGGCTACACCTTC,CASSLVAGRYGYTF
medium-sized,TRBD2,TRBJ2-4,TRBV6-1,TGTGCCAGCAGTGGGGACTATCTAGCCAAAAACATTCAGTACTTC,CASSGDYLAKNIQYF
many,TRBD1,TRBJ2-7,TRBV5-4,TGTGCCAGCAGCCCAAATCTGGGCGGGACAGGGAGGAGGGACGAGCAGTACTTC,CASSPNLGGTGRRDEQYF
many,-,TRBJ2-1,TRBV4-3,TGCGCCAGCAGCCACGTCACCAACAATGAGCAGTTCTTC,CASSHVTNNEQFF
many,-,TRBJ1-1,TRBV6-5,TGTGCCAGCAGTTACTCCCTTAACCGGGACAACACTGAAGCTTTCTTT,CASSYSLNRDNTEAFF
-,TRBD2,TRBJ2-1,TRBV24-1,TGTGCCACCAGTCCTTTGAACCCAGCGGGAGAGGATGAGCAGTTCTTC,CATSPLNPAGEDEQFF
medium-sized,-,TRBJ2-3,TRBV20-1,TGCAGTGCTAGAGGCCTCCGGCGGGGACCAGATACGCAGTATTTT,CSARGLRRGPDTQYF
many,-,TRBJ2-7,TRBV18,TGTGCCAGCTCACAGGGTTGGAGGGCCTACGAGCAGTACTTC,CASSQGWRAYEQYF
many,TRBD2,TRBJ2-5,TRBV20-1,TGCAGTGCTGGAAGCGGGGGCCAAGAGACCCAGTACTTC,CSAGSGGQETQYF
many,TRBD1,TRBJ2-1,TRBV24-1,TGTGCCACCAGTGAAAAACAGGGGAGTGAGCAGTTCTTC,CATSEKQGSEQFF
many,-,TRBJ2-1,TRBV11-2,TGTGCCAGCAGCTTATTCTCCCGAGGGGGGGACAGTAGCGGGGCAACCTACAATGAGCAGTTCTTC,CASSLFSRGGDSSGATYNEQFF
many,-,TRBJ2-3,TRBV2,TGTGCCAGCATGGGGGGGGCGGTGGATACGCAGTATTTT,CASMGGAVDTQYF
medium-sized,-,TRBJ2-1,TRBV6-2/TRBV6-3,TGTGCCATGCGGGACTCCGCCTACAATGAGCAGTTCTTC,CAMRDSAYNEQFF
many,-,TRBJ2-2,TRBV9,TGTGCCAGCAGCATTTCAGGGGTCACCGGGGAGCTGTTTTTT,CASSISGVTGELFF
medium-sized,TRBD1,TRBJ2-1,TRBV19,TGTGCCAGTAGGGACAGGGGATCCTACAATGAGCAGTTCTTC,CASRDRGSYNEQFF
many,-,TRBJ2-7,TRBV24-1,TGTGCCACCAGTGATTCCACGGTCGCCTCCGAGCAGTACTTC,CATSDSTVASEQYF
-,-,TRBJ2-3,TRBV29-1,TGCAGCGTTGAAGCTCACGGAGGGGAACAGTATTTT,CSVEAHGGEQYF
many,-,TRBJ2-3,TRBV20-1,TGCAGTGCTACTCTCGGAGGCACAGATACGCAGTATTTT,CSATLGGTDTQYF
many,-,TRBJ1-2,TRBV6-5,TGTGCCAGCAGTTACTGGGGAGATGGCTACACCTTC,CASSYWGDGYTF
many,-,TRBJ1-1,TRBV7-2,TGTGCCAGCAGCCTACTTCTGGGGAACACTGAAGCTTTCTTT,CASSLLLGNTEAFF
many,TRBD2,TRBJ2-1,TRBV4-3,TGCGCCAGCAGCCCTAAGCCAACTAGCGGGAGGGCCAGTGAGCAGTTCTTC,CASSPKPTSGRASEQFF
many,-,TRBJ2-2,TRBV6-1,TGTGCCTCTTTAGGGACAAATGCCGCGAACACCGGGGAGCTGTTTTTT,CASLGTNAANTGELFF
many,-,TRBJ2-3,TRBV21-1,TGTGCCAGCAGCAAAGGGAAGACTAGCGGGGCCCATCCAGATACGCAGTATTTT,CASSKGKTSGAHPDTQYF
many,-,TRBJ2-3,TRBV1,TGCACCAGCAGCCAAGATAAGGGACTATCTAGCACAGATACGCAGTATTTT,CTSSQDKGLSSTDTQYF
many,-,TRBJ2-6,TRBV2,TGTGCCAGCAGTTTGTTCCTCTCTGGGGCCAACGTCCTGACTTTC,CASSLFLSGANVLTF
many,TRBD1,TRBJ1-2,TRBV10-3,TGTGCCATCAGTGAGGAACCCAGGGGGCTCTATGGCTACACCTTC,CAISEEPRGLYGYTF
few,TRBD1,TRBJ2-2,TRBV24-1,TGTGCCACCAGTGACCTCCCGGGACAGGGGGCCGCTTACACCGGGGAGCTGTTTTTT,CATSDLPGQGAAYTGELFF
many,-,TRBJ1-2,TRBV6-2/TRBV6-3,TGTGCCAGCAGTTACGGGCTTTATGGCTACACCTTC,CASSYGLYGYTF
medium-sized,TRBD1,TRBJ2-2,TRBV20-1,TGCAGTGCTAGAGAACCAGGGGGCTTCACCGGGGAGCTGTTTTTT,CSAREPGGFTGELFF
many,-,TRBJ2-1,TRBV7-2,TGTGCCAGCAGCTTCTCCACCCTTGACAGCGAGCAGTTCTTC,CASSFSTLDSEQFF
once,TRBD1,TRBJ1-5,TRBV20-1,TGCAGTGCTAGCTCCCGGGACAGGGGGACTAATAGCAATCAGCCCCAGCATTTT,CSASSRDRGTNSNQPQHF
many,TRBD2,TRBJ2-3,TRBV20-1,TGCAGTGCGGGGACTAGCATTGGCTTGGCAGATACGCAGTATTTT,CSAGTSIGLADTQYF
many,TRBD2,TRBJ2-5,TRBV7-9,TGTGCCAGCAGCTTAGCGCGGGGGGCCTTAGAGACCCAGTACTTC,CASSLARGALETQYF
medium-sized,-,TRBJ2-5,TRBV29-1,TGCAGCGTCCCAGGGTTTGCCCACTCGGAGACCCAGTACTTC,CSVPGFAHSETQYF
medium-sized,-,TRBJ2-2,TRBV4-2,TGTGCCAGCAGCCAAGATCGGTATCAGCAGCTACCCACCGGGGAGCTGTTTTTT,CASSQDRYQQLPTGELFF
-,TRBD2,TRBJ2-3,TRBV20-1,TGCAGTGCTTCTAGCGGGGCCCCCCTAGATACGCAGTATTTT,CSASSGAPLDTQYF
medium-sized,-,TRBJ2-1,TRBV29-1,TGCAGCGCCCGGACCCCAACGGGGAATGAGCAGTTCTTC,CSARTPTGNEQFF
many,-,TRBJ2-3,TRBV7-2,TGTGCCAGCAGCAGGGACGTTGATACGCAGTATTTT,CASSRDVDTQYF
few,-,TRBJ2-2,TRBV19,TGTGCCACCCGAAAAGGGGGAACCGGGGAGCTGTTTTTT,CATRKGGTGELFF
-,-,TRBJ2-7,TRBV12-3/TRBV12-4,TGTGCCAGCAGTCGAGCAGGGGTCTCCTACGAGCAGTACTTC,CASSRAGVSYEQYF
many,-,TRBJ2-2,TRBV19,TGTGCCAGTAATTACTACGTCGGATCCGGGGAGCTGTTTTTT,CASNYYVGSGELFF
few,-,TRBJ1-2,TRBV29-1,TGCAGCGTCCGCAAAGAAACTAACTATGGCTACACCTTC,CSVRKETNYGYTF